The TCR beta chain described here comes from a study of blood T cells in healthy people across ages. Study results and caveats: Bulk PBMC profiling left naive and antigen-experienced comparisons inconclusive. Higher diversity, along with more naive CD4+ cells, distinguished long-lived donors from aged donors.

The donors, all healthy, were Caucasians living in Russia, aged about 6 to 95. Turning to this clonotype: What it binds is unknown.

PCR was performed a second time for roughly 7 to 12 cycles using a sample-barcoded 5' primer and a J-beta primer mix. MiXCR, applied by TCRdb to the 5' RACE reads, yields one record per CDR3 protein. This sample has approximately 360,000 distinct CDR3 sequences; about 49% occur once, and the top ten carry under 65%. The CDR3 covers 13 residues. V was trimmed by 6 bases and J by 5 bases, leaving 14 bases between them. Germline CDR1 and CDR2: MNHNY and SVGAGI (reference sequence). Specimen: blood. The rearrangement joins TRBV6-6 to TRBJ2-7, with D maybe TRBD1 (5 bases). The origin of this receptor is a man between 60 and 70 years old in good health. This CDR3 reads CASRDTGPHEQYF. The CDR3 bases are TGTGCCAGCAGGGACACTGGCCCGCACGAGCAGTACTTC.